This TCR beta chain is from a study of human T cells and chemical hapten exposure. Overall study: Each week of the approximately 26-week study, patients had diphenylcyclopropenone applied to the scalp. Patch tests containing 0.01% DPC, applied to the upper back, were read at 6 days.

In TCRdb, the RACE reads were re-called with MiXCR into one record per CDR3 protein. There are 65,000 to 100,000 distinct CDR3 sequences in the sample; less than 8.5% occur only once, and 1% to 1.5% lies in the top ten. CDR1 and CDR2 from the germline V gene are KGHSH and LQKENI. The CDR3 runs to 12 residues. Trimming shortened V by 2 bases and J by 5 bases, and 7 bases separated the two germline ends. Described time point: patch test 2, 6 weeks after DPC sensitization. Stated treatment: therapeutic diphenylcyclopropenone sensitization with weekly scalp DPC. The donor pool consisted of alopecia patients aged 18 to 70 years, considered suitable for DPC. The total RNA was obtained from whole blood that was not fractionated. This clonotype has a count of ten or more.

This clonotype was sampled from a woman younger than 45 with alopecia areata. Some clones in this sample may be carry-over from other donors' samples. The chain employs TRBV18 and TRBJ2-7; possible D gene TRBD2, 6 bases. The source material was whole blood, sampled in connection with sensitization to the hapten diphenylcyclopropenone (DPC). The CDR3 sequence is CASSPAGHEQYF. DNA of the CDR3: TGTGCCAGCTCACCAGCGGGGCACGAGCAGTACTTC.